Listed here are 3 T cell receptor beta chains from one sample, sequenced in a study of cytomegalovirus exposure and HLA in healthy donors. Repertoires were generated with immunoSEQ multiplex PCR, while TCRdb's copy carries only in-frame clones and drops some. The sample lists over 90,000 clones, approximately 94% occurring once. The sample comprised PBMCs. The source is a woman younger than 30 in good health and CMV-seronegative.

The V and J genes are TRBV6-4 and TRBJ1-1; possible D gene TRBD1, 5 bases. Deletions cut 8 bases from V and 4 bases from J, with 14 bases between. The CDR3 loop spans 13 amino acids. CDR1 MRHNA and CDR2 SNTAGT come from the germline V gene. In nucleotides, the CDR3 is TGTGCCAGCGGACATTTAGGGGCCACTGAAGCTTTCTTT. This codes for CASGHLGATEAFF.

The gene calls are TRBV7-9 and TRBJ1-2; no clear D gene. The CDR3 is made up of 15 amino acids. Per the germline V gene, CDR1 is SEHNR and CDR2 is FQNEAQ (reference sequence). V dropped 3 bases and J dropped 8 bases, with 19 bases sitting between them. CDR3 in amino acids: CASSFALLDVAGYTF. In nucleotides, the CDR3 is TGTGCCAGCAGCTTTGCTCTGCTAGACGTCGCGGGCTACACCTTC.

CDR3 sequence (DNA): TGTGCCAGCAGTTACACGGGACAGGGGAACTATGGCTACACCTTC. It codes for CASSYTGQGNYGYTF. This sequence joins TRBV6-5 and TRBJ1-2, with 10 positions matching TRBD1. CDR3 length: 15 amino acids. The V gene end was trimmed by 2 bases and the J gene end by 2 bases; junction bases not matched to a gene: 2. The germline gives CDR1 MNHEY, CDR2 SVGAGI.